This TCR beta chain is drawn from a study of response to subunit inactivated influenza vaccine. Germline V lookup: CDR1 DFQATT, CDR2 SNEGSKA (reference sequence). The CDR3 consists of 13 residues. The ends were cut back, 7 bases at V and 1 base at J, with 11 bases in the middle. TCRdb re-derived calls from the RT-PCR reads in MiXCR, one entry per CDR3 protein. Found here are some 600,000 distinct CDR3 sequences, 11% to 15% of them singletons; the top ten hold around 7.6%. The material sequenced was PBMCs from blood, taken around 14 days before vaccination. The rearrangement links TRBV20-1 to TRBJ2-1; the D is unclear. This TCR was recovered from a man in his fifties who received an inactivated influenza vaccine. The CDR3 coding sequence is TGCAGTGTTACCATCAGTTCCTACAATGAGCAGTTCTTC. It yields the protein CSVTISSYNEQFF.